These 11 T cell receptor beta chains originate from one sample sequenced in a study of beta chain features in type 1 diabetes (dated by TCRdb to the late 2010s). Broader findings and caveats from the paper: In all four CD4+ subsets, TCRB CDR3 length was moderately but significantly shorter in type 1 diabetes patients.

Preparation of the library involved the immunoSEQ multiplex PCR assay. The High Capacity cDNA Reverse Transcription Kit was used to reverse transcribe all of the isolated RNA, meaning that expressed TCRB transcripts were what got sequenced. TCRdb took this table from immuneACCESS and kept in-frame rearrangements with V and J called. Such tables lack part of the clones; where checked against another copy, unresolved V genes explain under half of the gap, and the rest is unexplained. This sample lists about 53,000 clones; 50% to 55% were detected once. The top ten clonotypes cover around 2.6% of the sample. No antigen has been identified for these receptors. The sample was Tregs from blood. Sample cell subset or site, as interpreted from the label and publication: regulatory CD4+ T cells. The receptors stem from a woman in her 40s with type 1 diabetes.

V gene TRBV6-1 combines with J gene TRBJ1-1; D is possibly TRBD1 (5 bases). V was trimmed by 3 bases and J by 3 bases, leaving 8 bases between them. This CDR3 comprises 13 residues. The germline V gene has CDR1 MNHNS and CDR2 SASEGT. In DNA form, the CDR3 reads TGTGCCAGCAGTGACAGCAGGGACACTGAAGCTTTCTTT. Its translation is CASSDSRDTEAFF.

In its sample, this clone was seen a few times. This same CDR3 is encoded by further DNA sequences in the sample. The CDR3 region is CASSLGGQHTEAFF. The CDR3 DNA is TGTGCCAGCAGCTTAGGGGGACAGCACACTGAAGCTTTCTTT. The chain links TRBV7-3 to TRBJ1-1; 7 bases align to TRBD1. V lost 2 bases and J lost 3; bases outside the gene matches: 3. CDR1 SGHTA and CDR2 FQGTGA come from the germline V gene. The CDR3 has 14 residues.

The CDR3 protein is CASSLELAGGPTDTQYF. In DNA form, the CDR3 reads TGTGCCAGCAGCTTGGAACTAGCGGGAGGGCCCACAGATACGCAGTATTTT. V and J are TRBV5-8 and TRBJ2-3, with 13 bases lining up with TRBD2. The germline gives CDR1 SGHTS, CDR2 YDEGEE. The ends lost 0 bases at V and 2 bases at J; junction bases unmatched: 3. The CDR3 has 17 amino acids.

This chain's CDR3 is CASSYGGSGYNEQFF. As DNA, the CDR3 is TGTGCCAGCAGTTACGGAGGTAGCGGGTACAATGAGCAGTTCTTC. V usage is TRBV6-5 and J usage is TRBJ2-1, with TRBD2 identical over 7 bases. The CDR3 contains 15 residues. Trimming cost V 2 bases and J 4 bases; bases outside gene matches: 5. Looked up from germline, CDR1 is MNHEY and CDR2 is SVGAGI.

CDR3 amino acids: CASIAEGAGYGYTF. CDR3 nucleotide sequence: TGTGCCAGTATCGCCGAGGGGGCGGGCTATGGCTACACCTTC. The V gene is TRBV19, the J gene TRBJ1-2; 7 bases line up with TRBD1. Germline V gives CDR1 LNHDA, CDR2 SQIVND (reference sequence). J was trimmed by 4 bases and V by 7 bases; bases with no gene match: 9. The CDR3 contains 14 residues.

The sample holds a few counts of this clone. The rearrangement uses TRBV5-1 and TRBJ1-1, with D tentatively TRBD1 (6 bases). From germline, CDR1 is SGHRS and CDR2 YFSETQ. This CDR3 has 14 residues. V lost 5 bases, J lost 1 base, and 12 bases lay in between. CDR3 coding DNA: TGCGCCAGCAGTAAGGACAGCGGGAACACTGAAGCTTTCTTT. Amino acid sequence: CASSKDSGNTEAFF.

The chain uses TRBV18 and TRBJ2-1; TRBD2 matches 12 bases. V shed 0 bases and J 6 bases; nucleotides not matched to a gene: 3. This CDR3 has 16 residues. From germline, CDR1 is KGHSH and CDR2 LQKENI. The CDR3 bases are TGTGCCAGCTCACCACCACTAGCGGGGGGACTCAATGAGCAGTTCTTC. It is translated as CASSPPLAGGLNEQFF.

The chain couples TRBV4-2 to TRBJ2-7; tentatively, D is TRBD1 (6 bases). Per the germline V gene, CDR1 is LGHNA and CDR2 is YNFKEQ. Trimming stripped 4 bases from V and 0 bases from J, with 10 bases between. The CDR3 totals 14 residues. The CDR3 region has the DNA TGTGCCAGCAGCCTCGACAGGTTCTCCTACGAGCAGTACTTC. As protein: CASSLDRFSYEQYF.

The CDR3 spells CAIRGAFGEETQYF. The DNA for the CDR3 is TGTGCCATCAGGGGGGCTTTTGGGGAAGAGACCCAGTACTTC. The chain links TRBV10-3 to TRBJ2-5, with a weak D call TRBD1 (6 bases). The CDR3 sequence is 14 residues long. Germline V gives CDR1 ENHRY, CDR2 SYGVKD. Between the trimmed V and J ends, which lost 6 bases and 3 bases, there was a span of 14 bases.

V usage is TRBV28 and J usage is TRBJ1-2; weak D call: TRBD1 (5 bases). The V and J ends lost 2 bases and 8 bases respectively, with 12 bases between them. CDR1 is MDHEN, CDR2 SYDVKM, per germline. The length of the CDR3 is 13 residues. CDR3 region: CASSLVRGSGYTF. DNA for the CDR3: TGTGCCAGCAGTTTAGTTCGGGGGAGCGGCTACACCTTC.

The CDR3 spells CASSPGSTDTQYF. The CDR3 region has the DNA TGCGCCAGCAGTCCAGGGAGCACAGATACGCAGTATTTT. The rearrangement links TRBV5-1 to TRBJ2-3, with D tentatively TRBD1 (5 bases). Germline V lookup: CDR1 SGHRS, CDR2 YFSETQ. Trimming cost V 5 bases and J 0 bases, with 7 bases left between them. CDR3 size: 13 residues.